A single sample gave rise to the 28 T cell receptor beta chains below, sequenced in a study of T cell repertoires in cytomegalovirus infection. One entry per CDR3 protein, called by TCRdb with MiXCR from the reads. Of some 500,000 distinct CDR3 sequences in the sample, roughly 43% were seen once. The antigens for these receptors are not known. Here the sequenced sample was cultured PBMCs, taken from culture after CMV antigen stimulation. These TCRs come from a human donor in good health (CMV status not recorded). Some clones in this sample may be carry-over from other donors' samples.

The CDR3 protein is CASSFQTGERTEAFF. CDR3 DNA sequence: TGTGCCAGCAGTTTTCAGACAGGGGAGAGGACTGAAGCTTTCTTT. This chain connects TRBV12-3 or TRBV12-4 to TRBJ1-1; TRBD1 matches at 8 bases. Trimming cost V 3 bases and J 5 bases; bases outside gene matches: 8. The CDR3 consists of 15 residues.

The chain links TRBV7-6 to TRBJ2-7; 10 nucleotides align to TRBD2. Germline V gene lookup returns CDR1 SGHVS and CDR2 FNYEAQ. Losses at the gene ends were 5 bases for V and 1 base for J; bases not matched to a gene: 5. The CDR3 is made up of 15 amino acids. This CDR3 is CASSNLAGVSYEQYF. For the CDR3, the DNA is TGTGCCAGCAGCAATCTAGCGGGAGTTTCCTACGAGCAGTACTTC. Full variable domain (rest looked up from reference TRBV7-6 and TRBJ2-7): GAGVSQSPRYKVTKRGQDVALRCDPISGHVSLYWYRQALGQGPEFLTYFNYEAQQDKSGLPNDRFSAERPEGSISTLTIQRTEQRDSAMYRCASSNLAGVSYEQYFGPGTRLTVT.

The rearrangement uses TRBV6-1 and TRBJ2-5, with TRBD1 matching 8 bases. Trimming at V came to 0 bases and at J to 7 bases, leaving 13 bases not matched to a gene. Germline V gene lookup returns CDR1 MNHNS and CDR2 SASEGT. This CDR3 is 17 amino acids long. CDR3 protein: CASSEASYDRGEGTQYF. The CDR3 bases are TGTGCCAGCAGTGAAGCCAGCTATGACAGGGGCGAGGGGACCCAGTACTTC.

The chain couples TRBV20-1 to TRBJ2-7; TRBD1 agrees at 7 bases. With 4 bases clipped from V and 0 bases from J, the junction kept 3 bases outside the gene matches. Germline lookup yields CDR1 DFQATT and CDR2 SNEGSKA (reference sequence). The CDR3 is 13 amino acids. CDR3 nucleotide sequence: TGCAGTGCTACACAGGGGAGCTCCTACGAGCAGTACTTC. Protein: CSATQGSSYEQYF.

The J gene is TRBJ1-5, the V gene TRBV12-3 or TRBV12-4, with D possibly matching TRBD1 (6 bases). The CDR3 covers 15 residues. The V and J ends lost 6 bases and 3 bases respectively, with 15 bases between them. In nucleotides, the CDR3 is TGTGCCAGCAGCCCCCGGGGGGCCGACAATCAGCCCCAGCATTTT. It codes for CASSPRGADNQPQHF.

This clonotype was counted many times. V and J are TRBV5-5 and TRBJ2-7, with D unclear. Trimming cost V 3 bases and J 6 bases, with 7 bases left between them. The CDR3 length is 11 residues. The germline gives CDR1 SGHKS, CDR2 YYEKEE (reference sequence). DNA of the CDR3: TGTGCCAGCAGCTCCTGGTCCGAGCAGTACTTC. Amino acids: CASSSWSEQYF.

This clonotype turned up a few times. J is TRBJ2-3 and V is TRBV15; tentatively, D is TRBD1 or TRBD2 (5 bases each). The CDR3 contains 16 residues. The germline V gene has CDR1 LNHNV and CDR2 YYDKDF (reference sequence). V was shortened by 5 bases and J by 2 bases, with 17 bases between the two germline ends. The DNA for the CDR3 is TGTGCCACCAGCTTTAGAAGTGGGGGTATCACAGATACGCAGTATTTT. This codes for CATSFRSGGITDTQYF.

The chain links TRBV7-2 to TRBJ1-6; no firm D call. V gave up 4 bases and J gave up 0 bases, with 16 bases separating them. CDR1 and CDR2 (germline): SGHTA, FQGNSA. The CDR3 has 18 amino acids. CDR3 region: CASSSNQNKYSYNSPLHF. The CDR3 DNA follows: TGTGCCAGCAGCTCGAATCAAAACAAGTACTCCTATAATTCACCCCTCCACTTT.

This clonotype has just a few counts. The chain recombines TRBV12-3 or TRBV12-4 with TRBJ2-2; D unclear. CDR3 length equals 14 residues. Trimming stripped 6 bases from V and 6 bases from J, with 14 bases between. This CDR3 is CASSPPAVSGELFF. The CDR3 DNA reads TGTGCCAGCAGCCCCCCTGCCGTATCCGGGGAGCTGTTTTTT.

This chain uses TRBV20-1 with TRBJ2-3; tentative D call: TRBD1 (6 bases). The ends were cut back, 0 bases at V and 3 bases at J, with 13 bases in the middle. The CDR3 runs 15 residues. In germline, CDR1 is DFQATT, CDR2 SNEGSKA (reference sequence). The CDR3 region has the DNA TGCAGTGCTAGAGACACAGGGAGAAGGACAGATACGCAGTATTTT. This gives the protein CSARDTGRRTDTQYF.

The chain is built from TRBV6-2 or TRBV6-3 and TRBJ2-2, with a tentative D call TRBD1 (5 bases). V was clipped by 9 bases and J by 7 bases, with 12 bases between them. Germline CDR1 and CDR2: MNHEY and SVGEGT. There are 12 residues in the CDR3. The CDR3: CASGRGIGELFF. For the CDR3, the DNA is TGTGCCAGTGGAAGGGGAATCGGGGAGCTGTTTTTT.

The V call is TRBV7-8, the J call TRBJ1-1; TRBD1 might be the D (5 bases). This CDR3 contains 17 residues. In germline, CDR1 is SGHVS, CDR2 FQNEAQ. V was clipped by 7 bases and J by 2 bases, with 23 bases between them. The DNA of the CDR3 is TGTGCCAGCACCCCCCCATGGGGATCAGGGAAAAACACTGAAGCTTTCTTT. Encoded protein: CASTPPWGSGKNTEAFF.

V and J are TRBV18 and TRBJ2-1, with 8 bases lining up with TRBD2. This CDR3 contains 15 residues. CDR1 is KGHSH, CDR2 LQKENI, per germline. V was pared by 2 bases and J by 4 bases, with 4 bases of the junction left unmatched. This chain's CDR3 is CASSPFSGAYNEQFF. In DNA, the CDR3 is TGTGCCAGCTCACCATTTAGCGGGGCGTACAATGAGCAGTTCTTC. Complete variable domain (other parts from reference TRBV18 and TRBJ2-1): NAGVMQNPRHLVRRRGQEARLRCSPMKGHSHVYWYRQLPEEGLKFMVYLQKENIIDESGMPKERFSAEFPKEGPSILRIQQVVRGDSAAYFCASSPFSGAYNEQFFGPGTRLTVL.

This chain uses TRBV5-1 with TRBJ2-5; 8 bases are shared with TRBD2. The CDR3 contains 16 residues. Trimming took 2 bases from V and 5 from J; bases not matched to a gene: 11. Germline loops: CDR1 SGHRS, CDR2 YFSETQ. CDR3 residues: CASSFRSGTPGETQYF. The CDR3 nucleotides read TGCGCCAGCAGCTTCCGTAGCGGGACCCCGGGGGAGACCCAGTACTTC. The variable domain in full, completed from reference TRBV5-1 and TRBJ2-5, reads KAGVTQTPRYLIKTRGQQVTLSCSPISGHRSVSWYQQTPGQGLQFLFEYFSETQRNKGNFPGRFSGRQFSNSRSEMNVSTLELGDSALYLCASSFRSGTPGETQYFGPGTRLLVL.

The chain links TRBV6-5 to TRBJ2-5, with D perhaps TRBD1 or TRBD2 (6 bases each). With 2 bases removed from V and 6 bases from J, the gap between germline ends came to 16 bases. The CDR3 is 15 amino acids. Germline V gives CDR1 MNHEY, CDR2 SVGAGI. CDR3 sequence reads: CASSYLEGGRKTQYF. CDR3 sequence (DNA): TGTGCCAGCAGTTACCTGGAGGGGGGTAGAAAGACCCAGTACTTC.

This clonotype was observed a handful of times. The rearrangement joins TRBV7-2 to TRBJ2-1; D possibly corresponds to TRBD1 (5 bases). Germline assignment: CDR1 SGHTA and CDR2 FQGNSA. The CDR3 consists of 17 residues. Between the trimmed V and J ends, which lost 5 bases and 0 bases, there was a span of 17 bases. CDR3 loop: CASSAPSYRSSYNEQFF. The CDR3 DNA follows: TGTGCCAGCAGCGCCCCCTCATACAGGAGCTCCTACAATGAGCAGTTCTTC.

This clonotype was recorded many times. The V call is TRBV7-2, the J call TRBJ2-7; 7 bases agree with TRBD1. J lost 4 bases, V lost 1 base, and 4 bases had no gene match. From germline, CDR1 is SGHTA and CDR2 FQGNSA. There are 14 residues in the CDR3. CDR3 DNA sequence: TGTGCCAGCAGCTTAGTAGGGGGCGGATACGAGCAGTACTTC. Residues: CASSLVGGGYEQYF.

Comments on this clonotype: A much larger clonotype is one base distant, so this may be a read error. CDR3 sequence: CASSPVPGQPQHF. In DNA, the CDR3 is TGTGCCAGCAGTCCCGTCCCGGGGCAGCCCCAGCATTTT. The chain recombines TRBV27 with TRBJ1-5; no definite D call. Per germline, CDR1 MNHEY and CDR2 SMNVEV (reference sequence). CDR3 length: 13 amino acids. V was trimmed by 5 bases and J by 7 bases, leaving 12 bases between them.

The chain links TRBV6-1 to TRBJ1-1; D is uncertain. Trimming pared 8 bases from V and 3 bases from J, leaving 7 bases between. Germline CDR1 is MNHNS and CDR2 is SASEGT. CDR3 length equals 11 residues. The CDR3 spells CASAWHTEAFF. The DNA of the CDR3 is TGTGCCAGCGCGTGGCACACTGAAGCTTTCTTT.

In this sample, this clonotype turned up a few times. The chain carries TRBV7-8 and TRBJ2-5; D is undetermined. V lost 10 bases and J 6 bases, leaving 12 bases between the germline ends. There are 11 residues in the CDR3. The germline gives CDR1 SGHVS, CDR2 FQNEAQ. DNA for the CDR3: TGTGCCACCCGCTCCGGCCAGACCCAGTACTTC. Protein sequence: CATRSGQTQYF.

This clonotype appeared a few times. This chain connects TRBV7-2 to TRBJ1-3, with a weak D call TRBD1 (5 bases). This CDR3 spans 16 amino acids. V was pared by 4 bases and J by 4 bases, with 17 bases between. Germline loops: CDR1 SGHTA, CDR2 FQGNSA. This CDR3 reads CASSSYLGARGNTIYF. The CDR3 DNA sequence: TGTGCCAGCAGCTCCTACCTAGGGGCCAGGGGAAACACCATATATTTT.

This clonotype came up a few times. The CDR3 DNA reads as TGTGCCAGCAGCTTCACAGGGGACCACGAGCAGTACTTC. It is translated as CASSFTGDHEQYF. This chain links TRBV7-8 with TRBJ2-7, with 7 positions matching TRBD1. From germline, CDR1 is SGHVS and CDR2 FQNEAQ. The CDR3 runs to 13 residues. The V gene end was trimmed by 3 bases and the J gene end by 5 bases; junction bases not matched to a gene: 4.

This clonotype was counted between two and nine times. The CDR3 spells CASSLLAEAFF. The CDR3 DNA reads as TGTGCCAGCAGTTTATTGGCTGAAGCTTTCTTT. The chain joins TRBV12-3 or TRBV12-4 to TRBJ1-1; D gene ambiguous. The CDR3 extends over 11 amino acids. V lost 2 bases to trimming and J lost 6 bases, with 4 bases between them.

V gene TRBV19 combines with J gene TRBJ2-1; TRBD2 agrees at 9 bases. There are 16 residues in the CDR3. Trimming cost V 5 bases and J 10 bases; bases outside gene matches: 15. Germline V gene lookup returns CDR1 LNHDA and CDR2 SQIVND (reference sequence). CDR3 DNA sequence: TGTGCCAGTAGTGGCCCCCCCGGGCGGGAGGGCAGGGAGCAGTTCTTC. Translation: CASSGPPGREGREQFF.

This clonotype has only a few counts. The V gene is TRBV5-5, the J gene TRBJ2-5; 7 bases map to TRBD1. Germline V gives CDR1 SGHKS, CDR2 YYEKEE (reference sequence). The CDR3 runs to 14 residues. V trimming: 1 base; J trimming: 2 bases; junction bases outside the gene matches: 2. CDR3 nucleotide sequence: TGTGCCAGCAGCTTGCCGGGACAGCAAGAGACCCAGTACTTC. This translates into CASSLPGQQETQYF.

A few counts support this clonotype. CDR3: CASSPATGELAFF. The CDR3 DNA reads as TGTGCCAGCAGCCCCGCAACGGGGGAGCTGGCTTTCTTT. This chain links TRBV11-2 with TRBJ1-1; weak D call: TRBD1 (5 bases). The length of the CDR3 is 13 residues. Germline CDR1 and CDR2: SGHAT and FQNNGV. Trimming left V 5 bases short and J 11 bases short, with 18 bases between.

The genes are TRBV7-2 and TRBJ2-5; 7 bases are shared with TRBD1. The V segment lost 3 bases and the J segment 5 bases; nucleotides outside the gene matches: 6. Germline lookup yields CDR1 SGHTA and CDR2 FQGNSA. The CDR3 covers 14 residues. DNA of the CDR3: TGTGCCAGCAGCTTCGGGACAGTGGGGGAGACCCAGTACTTC. This gives the protein CASSFGTVGETQYF.

This clonotype was recorded many times. This chain uses TRBV7-2 with TRBJ2-5; 13 bases align to TRBD2. The V segment lost 4 bases and the J segment 5 bases; nucleotides outside the gene matches: 4. Per germline, CDR1 SGHTA and CDR2 FQGNSA. This CDR3 contains 15 residues. CDR3 in DNA: TGTGCCAGCAGCTGGACTAGCGGGAGTAGGGAGACCCAGTACTTC. Translating gives CASSWTSGSRETQYF. Using reference TRBV7-2 and TRBJ2-5 for the parts outside the CDR3, the full variable domain is GAGVSQSPSNKVTEKGKDVELRCDPISGHTALYWYRQSLGQGLEFLIYFQGNSAPDKSGLPSDRFSAERTGGSVSTLTIQRTQQEDSAVYLCASSWTSGSRETQYFGPGTRLLVL.